Below are 3 T cell receptor beta chains sequenced from a single sample in a study of shared clonotypes between healthy human individuals. TCRdb keeps only in-frame clones here, not all; method: immunoSEQ multiplex PCR. This sample has 1,500,000 or so clones, with roughly 96% found just once. The material sequenced was naive CD4+ T cells sorted from blood. Subset denoted: CD45RA+ positively selected. These receptors came from a man younger than 45 in good health.

The chain combines TRBV5-6 with TRBJ2-5, with a tentative D call TRBD2 (6 bases). V dropped 7 bases and J dropped 1 base, with 11 bases sitting between them. The CDR3 has 13 amino acids. Germline values: CDR1 SGHDT, CDR2 YYEEEE. As DNA, the CDR3 is TGTGCCAGCTCAAGACTAGGCCAAGAGACCCAGTACTTC. The encoded protein is CASSRLGQETQYF.

V usage is TRBV5-6 and J usage is TRBJ2-1; D is uncertain. The CDR3 runs 13 residues. From germline, CDR1 is SGHDT and CDR2 YYEEEE. V was shortened by 1 base and J by 10 bases, with 12 bases between the two germline ends. Here the CDR3 reads CASSLSGLGEQFF. CDR3 nucleotide sequence: TGTGCCAGCAGCTTGAGTGGGTTGGGGGAGCAGTTCTTC.

The CDR3 nucleotides read TGTGCCAGCAGTGATACGGAAATGAGGAGCGGCCGGTCCCACGAGCAGTACTTC. Protein sequence: CASSDTEMRSGRSHEQYF. The rearrangement joins TRBV6-1 to TRBJ2-7; D perhaps matches TRBD2 (5 bases). This CDR3 spans 18 amino acids. CDR1 is MNHNS, CDR2 SASEGT, per germline. The V end was cut by 3 bases, the J end by 5 bases, with 26 bases between.